One TCR beta chain is described in this entry. Its specificity is unknown. These data come from a study of chemoradiotherapy in HPV16-positive cancers. Study context: Two HPV16-positive patients' cells yielded candidate HPV-specific clones and common motifs. The study, taken as a whole, reports: For HPV16-positive patients, expanding HPV-responsive T cells associated with longer recurrence-free survival.

V was cut by 4 bases and J by 3 bases, with 17 bases left in between. Germline V gives CDR1 SGHDT, CDR2 YYEEEE. The CDR3 spans 16 residues. Sequencing used immunoSEQ multiplex PCR; TCRdb keeps in-frame clones, though not all of them. The profile shows some 13,000 clones, around 81% of them singletons. J is TRBJ1-5 and V is TRBV5-6, with D possibly TRBD1 on 5 matching bases. The sequence derives from a human donor with HPV-associated anogenital cancer. This sample was taken from a patient who underwent chemoradiotherapy. CDR3 sequence (DNA): TGTGCCAGCAGCACCTCTACAGGCGCCCCCAATCAGCCCCAGCATTTT. Protein: CASSTSTGAPNQPQHF. The whole variable domain, remainder taken from reference TRBV5-6 and TRBJ1-5, is DAGVTQSPTHLIKTRGQQVTLRCSPKSGHDTVSWYQQALGQGPQFIFQYYEEEERQRGNFPDRFSGHQFPNYSSELNVNALLLGDSALYLCASSTSTGAPNQPQHFGDGTRLSIL.